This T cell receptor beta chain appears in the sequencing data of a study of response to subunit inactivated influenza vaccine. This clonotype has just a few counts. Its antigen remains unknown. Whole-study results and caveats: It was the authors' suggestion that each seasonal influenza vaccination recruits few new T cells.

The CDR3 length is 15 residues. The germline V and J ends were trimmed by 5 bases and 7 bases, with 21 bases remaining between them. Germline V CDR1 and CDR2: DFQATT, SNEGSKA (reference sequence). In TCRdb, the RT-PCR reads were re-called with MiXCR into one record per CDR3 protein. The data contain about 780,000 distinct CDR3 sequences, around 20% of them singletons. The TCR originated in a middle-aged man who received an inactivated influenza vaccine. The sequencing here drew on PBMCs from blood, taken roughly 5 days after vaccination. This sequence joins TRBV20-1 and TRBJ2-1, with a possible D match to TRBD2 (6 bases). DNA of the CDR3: TGCAGTGCTCGGTCTCAGGCGGGGTGGGTTAATGAGCAGTTCTTC. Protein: CSARSQAGWVNEQFF.